This T cell receptor (beta chain) was sequenced during a study of a mutant IDH1 vaccine in newly diagnosed glioma. On the study more broadly: Vaccination began 4-6 weeks post radiotherapy alone, or with temozolomide cycles. Earlier therapy was either radiotherapy, temozolomide, or both, and most got both.

As to time point: week 35, safety follow-up. Mutant IDH1 20-mer peptide, at 300 ug, made up each vaccine dose, with topical imiquimod. New WHO grade 3 or 4 astrocytomas that were IDH1-mutant and ATRX-lost occurred in the donors. Here immunoSEQ multiplex PCR was the method, and the copy in TCRdb shows in-frame clones only, minus some. The sample holds about 69,000 clones, 85% to 90% seen once. Germline lookup yields CDR1 SGHNT and CDR2 YYREEE (reference sequence). V shed 0 bases and J shed 2 bases, with 6 bases lying between them. This CDR3 contains 13 residues. As for this clone: Antigen unknown.

Study-wide points: Among all patients, vaccine-induced immune responses occurred in approximately 93%.

This rearrangement joins TRBV5-4 to TRBJ2-7; D unresolved. The clonotype was recovered from a young man with glioma. Here the sequenced sample was PBMCs, taken from a glioma patient whose treatment included an IDH1 peptide vaccine. CDR3 amino acids: CASSLGEAYEQYF. CDR3 nucleotide sequence: TGTGCCAGCAGCTTGGGGGAAGCCTACGAGCAGTACTTC.